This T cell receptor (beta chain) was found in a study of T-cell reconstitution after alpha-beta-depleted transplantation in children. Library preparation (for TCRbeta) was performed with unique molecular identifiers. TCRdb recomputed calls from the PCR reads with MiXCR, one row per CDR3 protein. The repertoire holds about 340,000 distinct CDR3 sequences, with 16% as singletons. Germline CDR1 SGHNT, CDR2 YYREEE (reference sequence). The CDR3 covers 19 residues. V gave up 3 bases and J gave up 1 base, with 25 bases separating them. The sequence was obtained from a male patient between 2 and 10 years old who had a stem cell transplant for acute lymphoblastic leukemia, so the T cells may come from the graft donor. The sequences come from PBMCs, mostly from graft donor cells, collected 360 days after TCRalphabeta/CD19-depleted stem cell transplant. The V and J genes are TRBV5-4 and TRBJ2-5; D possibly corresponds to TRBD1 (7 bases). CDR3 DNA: TGTGCCAGCAGCTATGGAGGGGGTGGCGGGACAGTATCCCAAGAGACCCAGTACTTC. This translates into CASSYGGGGGTVSQETQYF.